This passage covers 32 T cell receptor beta chains from one sample sequenced in a study of T-cell reconstitution after alpha-beta-depleted transplantation in children. The library targeted TCRbeta and was prepared with unique molecular identifiers. TCRdb recomputed calls from the PCR reads with MiXCR, one row per CDR3 protein. Of hundreds of thousands of distinct CDR3 sequences listed, less than 15% are singletons. The sequences come from PBMCs, collected before TCRalphabeta/CD19-depleted stem cell transplant. These receptors were taken from a girl aged 2-10 years with congenital amegakaryocytic thrombocytopenia, due to receive a stem cell transplant.

The chain links TRBV7-2 to TRBJ2-5; D is possibly TRBD1 (5 bases). Trimming stripped 4 bases from V and 1 base from J, with 13 bases between. There are 15 residues in the CDR3. CDR1 is SGHTA and CDR2 is FQGNSA in the germline V gene. CDR3 coding DNA: TGTGCCAGCAGCTGGACCCGACAGAGCCAAGAGACCCAGTACTTC. This encodes CASSWTRQSQETQYF. The variable domain in full, with the rest retrieved from reference TRBV7-2 and TRBJ2-5, is GAGVSQSPSNKVTEKGKDVELRCDPISGHTALYWYRQSLGQGLEFLIYFQGNSAPDKSGLPSDRFSAERTGGSVSTLTIQRTQQEDSAVYLCASSWTRQSQETQYFGPGTRLLVL.

This clonotype was counted only a few times. The chain employs TRBV20-1 and TRBJ2-3, with D possibly matching TRBD2 (6 bases). This CDR3 has 14 residues. Germline assignment: CDR1 DFQATT and CDR2 SNEGSKA (reference sequence). CDR3 DNA sequence: TGCAGGATGGTAGCGGACATAATCACAGATACGCAGTATTTT. Its translation: CRMVADIITDTQYF.

At least ten counts were recorded for this clonotype. DNA for the CDR3: TGTGCCAGCAGCATGAGGACTAGCGTATACACCGGGGAGCTGTTTTTT. This encodes CASSMRTSVYTGELFF. The genes are TRBV7-9 and TRBJ2-2; 9 bases map to TRBD2. Germline V gives CDR1 SEHNR, CDR2 FQNEAQ (reference sequence). The CDR3 is 16 residues long. The V gene end was trimmed by 5 bases and the J gene end by 3 bases; junction bases not matched to a gene: 7.

This clonotype has ten or more counts. The rearrangement links TRBV5-1 to TRBJ2-1, with 9 bases fitting TRBD2. The germline V gene has CDR1 SGHRS and CDR2 YFSETQ. The J segment lost 8 bases and the V segment lost 4 bases, leaving 10 bases of the junction unmatched. This CDR3 has 15 residues. As DNA, the CDR3 is TGCGCCAGCAGCGCCTACTATAGCGGGAGAGATGAGCAGTTCTTC. It encodes CASSAYYSGRDEQFF. Complete variable domain (other parts from reference TRBV5-1 and TRBJ2-1): KAGVTQTPRYLIKTRGQQVTLSCSPISGHRSVSWYQQTPGQGLQFLFEYFSETQRNKGNFPGRFSGRQFSNSRSEMNVSTLELGDSALYLCASSAYYSGRDEQFFGPGTRLTVL.

This clonotype appeared many times. The chain carries TRBV28 and TRBJ2-3; D is uncertain. Trimming cost V 3 bases and J 5 bases, with 9 bases left between them. CDR3 size: 13 residues. Per germline, CDR1 MDHEN and CDR2 SYDVKM. In DNA, the CDR3 is TGTGCCAGCAGTTTCCGGGTTGTAGATACGCAGTATTTT. This sequence encodes CASSFRVVDTQYF. Full variable domain (missing parts from reference TRBV28 and TRBJ2-3): DVKVTQSSRYLVKRTGEKVFLECVQDMDHENMFWYRQDPGLGLRLIYFSYDVKMKEKGDIPEGYSVSREKKERFSLILESASTNQTSMYLCASSFRVVDTQYFGPGTRLTVL.

This clonotype was detected ten times or more. The chain employs TRBV12-3 or TRBV12-4 and TRBJ1-1, with TRBD1 identical over 9 bases. The CDR3 is made up of 14 amino acids. V was pared by 5 bases and J by 3 bases, with 4 bases of the junction left unmatched. The CDR3 sequence: CASSRTGGDTEAFF. CDR3 DNA: TGTGCCAGCAGTCGTACAGGGGGCGACACTGAAGCTTTCTTT.

This clonotype was seen at least ten times. This sequence joins TRBV19 and TRBJ1-5; 7 bases map to TRBD1. With 9 bases clipped from V and 3 bases from J, the junction kept 8 bases outside the gene matches. The CDR3 covers 14 residues. Germline V gene lookup returns CDR1 LNHDA and CDR2 SQIVND (reference sequence). DNA of the CDR3: TGTGCCAGCTCTGCGGGACAGTTCAATCAGCCCCAGCATTTT. Translation gives CASSAGQFNQPQHF. The whole variable domain, remainder taken from reference TRBV19 and TRBJ1-5, is DGGITQSPKYLFRKEGQNVTLSCEQNLNHDAMYWYRQDPGQGLRLIYYSQIVNDFQKGDIAEGYSVSREKKESFPLTVTSAQKNPTAFYLCASSAGQFNQPQHFGDGTRLSIL.

The chain has TRBV5-1 and TRBJ2-1; a possible D gene is TRBD2 (6 bases). CDR1 and CDR2 from the germline V gene are SGHRS and YFSETQ. V was trimmed by 0 bases and J by 0 bases, leaving 13 bases between them. The CDR3 runs to 17 residues. CDR3 sequence (DNA): TGCGCCAGCAGCTTGGGGGGACTGCCAAGCTCCTACAATGAGCAGTTCTTC. It codes for CASSLGGLPSSYNEQFF. Full variable domain (rest looked up from reference TRBV5-1 and TRBJ2-1): KAGVTQTPRYLIKTRGQQVTLSCSPISGHRSVSWYQQTPGQGLQFLFEYFSETQRNKGNFPGRFSGRQFSNSRSEMNVSTLELGDSALYLCASSLGGLPSSYNEQFFGPGTRLTVL.

This clonotype occurred many times. The chain joins TRBV20-1 to TRBJ2-7; the match to TRBD2 covers 11 bases. V gave up 2 bases and J gave up 6 bases; unmatched junction bases: 6. This CDR3 has 14 residues. CDR1 and CDR2 (germline): DFQATT, SNEGSKA (reference sequence). CDR3 sequence: CSARMALAGGEQYF. The CDR3 nucleotides read TGCAGTGCTAGAATGGCTCTAGCGGGAGGCGAGCAGTACTTC.

The sample holds a few counts of this clonotype. This chain uses TRBV5-5 with TRBJ1-6; 12 bases map to TRBD1. From germline, CDR1 is SGHKS and CDR2 YYEKEE (reference sequence). The CDR3 length is 17 residues. Germline trimming cut 4 bases from V and 8 bases from J; bases unmatched to any gene: 10. CDR3 nucleotides: TGTGCCAGCAGCCTGACCGGGACAGGGGGCCCGTATTCACCCCTCCACTTT. Translation: CASSLTGTGGPYSPLHF.

This clonotype has a count of ten or more. This chain joins TRBV20-1 and TRBJ2-1; 11 bases are a match to TRBD2. After removal of 6 bases from V and 0 bases from J, the junction contained 7 bases not matched to a gene. This CDR3 contains 16 residues. From germline, CDR1 is DFQATT and CDR2 SNEGSKA (reference sequence). The CDR3 DNA is TGCAGTGCCTGGACTAGCGGGCCCAGCTCCTACAATGAGCAGTTCTTC. Encoded protein: CSAWTSGPSSYNEQFF.

This clonotype was seen at least ten times. The rearrangement links TRBV7-9 to TRBJ2-7, with D hard to call. The length of the CDR3 is 13 residues. The V end lost 4 bases, the J end lost 0 bases, and 7 bases lay between the germline ends. Germline V gene lookup returns CDR1 SEHNR and CDR2 FQNEAQ (reference sequence). CDR3 sequence: CASSSGNSYEQYF. The CDR3 DNA sequence: TGTGCCAGCAGCTCAGGTAACTCCTACGAGCAGTACTTC.

The chain uses TRBV15 and TRBJ2-4; unclear D gene. The CDR3 is made up of 14 amino acids. Germline CDR1 and CDR2: LNHNV and YYDKDF (reference sequence). V was clipped by 5 bases and J by 0 bases, with 8 bases between them. The CDR3 DNA sequence: TGTGCCACCAGCCTGAATCTAGCCAAAAACATTCAGTACTTC. This translates into CATSLNLAKNIQYF.

This clonotype was picked up many times. J is TRBJ2-7 and V is TRBV28, with 15 bases lining up with TRBD2. This CDR3 has 18 amino acids. The germline gives CDR1 MDHEN, CDR2 SYDVKM. After removal of 5 bases from V and 5 bases from J, the junction contained 13 bases not matched to a gene. The CDR3 DNA reads as TGTGCCAGCAGTACCAAATATTGGGGACTAGCGGGAGGAAACGAGCAGTACTTC. This translates into CASSTKYWGLAGGNEQYF.

The sample holds many counts of this clonotype. This chain connects TRBV6-4 to TRBJ2-1, with 13 bases matching TRBD2. From germline, CDR1 is MRHNA and CDR2 SNTAGT. The CDR3 totals 14 residues. After removal of 3 bases from V and 7 bases from J, the junction contained 0 bases not matched to a gene. For the CDR3, the DNA is TGTGCCAGCAGTGAACTAGCGGGAGGGAATGAGCAGTTCTTC. Protein sequence: CASSELAGGNEQFF.

This clonotype was recorded at least ten times. The genes are TRBV20-1 and TRBJ2-1; D is uncertain. Germline V gene data show CDR1 as DFQATT and CDR2 as SNEGSKA (reference sequence). The CDR3 sequence is 14 residues long. The ends were cut back, 2 bases at V and 2 bases at J, with 10 bases in the middle. Written as DNA, the CDR3 is TGCAGTGCTAGAATGACGGAAGCCTACAATGAGCAGTTCTTC. This gives the protein CSARMTEAYNEQFF.

In this sample, this clonotype turned up many times. The genes are TRBV9 and TRBJ2-1; 13 bases map to TRBD2. With 4 bases clipped from V and 0 bases from J, the junction kept 10 bases outside the gene matches. This CDR3 region has 19 residues. From germline, CDR1 is SGDLS and CDR2 YYNGEE. The CDR3 region is CASSSKEWTSGSSYNEQFF. The CDR3, as DNA: TGTGCCAGCAGCTCTAAAGAATGGACTAGCGGGAGCTCCTACAATGAGCAGTTCTTC. The full variable domain, in which reference TRBV9 and TRBJ2-1 provide the parts outside the CDR3, is DSGVTQTPKHLITATGQRVTLRCSPRSGDLSVYWYQQSLDQGLQFLIQYYNGEERAKGNILERFSAQQFPDLHSELNLSSLELGDSALYFCASSSKEWTSGSSYNEQFFGPGTRLTVL.

The chain joins TRBV14 to TRBJ2-1, with TRBD2 matching 10 bases. Trimming at V came to 0 bases and at J to 4 bases, leaving 9 bases not matched to a gene. This CDR3 has 18 residues. The germline CDR1 and CDR2 sequences are SGHDN and FVKESK. In DNA form, the CDR3 reads TGTGCCAGCAGCCAAGAGGTACGGGCTAGCGGGAGATACAATGAGCAGTTCTTC. It specifies CASSQEVRASGRYNEQFF.

This clonotype was seen ten or more times. V and J are TRBV7-9 and TRBJ2-1; D unclear. With 5 bases removed from V and 8 bases from J, the gap between germline ends came to 10 bases. The CDR3 loop spans 12 amino acids. Germline lookup yields CDR1 SEHNR and CDR2 FQNEAQ (reference sequence). The CDR3 is CASSPGRHEQFF. In DNA, the CDR3 is TGTGCCAGCAGCCCCGGACGGCATGAGCAGTTCTTC.

The gene calls are TRBV6-1 and TRBJ1-2; 7 bases are a match to TRBD1. The CDR3 runs 13 residues. Per the germline V gene, CDR1 is MNHNS and CDR2 is SASEGT. Trimming at V came to 7 bases and at J to 6 bases, leaving 8 bases not matched to a gene. The CDR3 coding sequence is TGTGCCAGCACCCGACAGGGAAGGGATGGCTACACCTTC. It is translated as CASTRQGRDGYTF.

The V call is TRBV18, the J call TRBJ2-1, with a possible D match to TRBD2 (6 bases). V was shortened by 3 bases and J by 2 bases, with 14 bases between the two germline ends. The CDR3 sequence is 16 residues long. Germline V CDR1 and CDR2: KGHSH, LQKENI. This CDR3 is CASSPGAGKAYNEQFF. As DNA, the CDR3 is TGTGCCAGCTCACCCGGAGCGGGTAAGGCCTACAATGAGCAGTTCTTC.

The chain joins TRBV28 to TRBJ2-7; TRBD2 might be the D (6 bases). CDR3 length equals 14 residues. Germline V gene data show CDR1 as MDHEN and CDR2 as SYDVKM. V was shortened by 7 bases and J by 2 bases, with 15 bases between the two germline ends. DNA for the CDR3: TGTGCCAGCACGAGCCGGGACTCCCCCTACGAGCAGTACTTC. It is translated as CASTSRDSPYEQYF.

The chain has TRBV20-1 and TRBJ2-5, with 7 positions matching TRBD2. Germline-derived CDR1 and CDR2 are DFQATT and SNEGSKA (reference sequence). The V gene end was trimmed by 0 bases and the J gene end by 3 bases; junction bases not matched to a gene: 10. The CDR3 covers 16 residues. CDR3 sequence: CSARDLSGILEETQYF. CDR3 nucleotides: TGCAGTGCTAGAGATCTGAGCGGGATCTTGGAAGAGACCCAGTACTTC.

The V call is TRBV11-1, the J call TRBJ2-4; weak D call: TRBD2 (5 bases). The CDR3 contains 20 residues. Germline V gene lookup returns CDR1 SGHAT and CDR2 FQDESV (reference sequence). The V end lost 1 base, the J end lost 0 bases, and 22 bases lay between the germline ends. The CDR3 DNA follows: TGTGCCAGCAGCTTAGATCCCCTTTCCACTTTTGGGAGAGCCAAAAACATTCAGTACTTC. Its translation is CASSLDPLSTFGRAKNIQYF.

This clonotype was detected ten times or more. This rearrangement joins TRBV12-3 or TRBV12-4 to TRBJ2-1; TRBD2 agrees at 9 bases. CDR3 size: 14 residues. Trimming cost V 5 bases and J 5 bases; bases outside gene matches: 4. The CDR3 loop reads CASSPLAGDNEQFF. CDR3 in DNA: TGTGCCAGCAGTCCCTTAGCGGGAGACAATGAGCAGTTCTTC.

This clonotype was detected only a few times. This rearrangement joins TRBV4-2 to TRBJ2-5; 11 nucleotides align to TRBD2. Trimming took 0 bases from V and 5 from J; bases not matched to a gene: 8. The CDR3 is 17 residues long. The germline V gene has CDR1 LGHNA and CDR2 YNFKEQ. The CDR3 coding sequence is TGTGCCAGCAGCCAAGAGATAGCGGGAGGGCCGGAGGAGACCCAGTACTTC. Protein sequence: CASSQEIAGGPEETQYF.

This chain uses TRBV5-5 with TRBJ2-1; D is uncertain. This CDR3 spans 15 amino acids. Per the germline V gene, CDR1 is SGHKS and CDR2 is YYEKEE (reference sequence). Trimming took 0 bases from V and 0 from J, leaving 7 bases between them. CDR3 DNA: TGTGCCAGCAGCTTGGGGCTTTTCTCCTACAATGAGCAGTTCTTC. Its translation: CASSLGLFSYNEQFF.

This clonotype was counted only a few times. DNA of the CDR3: TGCAGCGTTGAGGGGAGCGGGGAGCGTTATCATGAGCAGTTCTTC. Translated: CSVEGSGERYHEQFF. This chain connects TRBV29-1 to TRBJ2-1; 7 nucleotides agree with TRBD2. The CDR3 runs to 15 residues. Germline V gene lookup returns CDR1 SQVTM and CDR2 ANQGSEA. The J segment lost 8 bases and the V segment lost 3 bases, leaving 13 bases of the junction unmatched.

Remarks on this clonotype: It is likely a read error, because the conserved phenylalanine at the end of the CDR3 is missing. The limits of the CDR3 on the DNA are not certain, so only TCRdb's listed CDR3 is given. The J gene is TRBJ2-1, the V gene TRBV7-9; the table's D call, TRBD2, has no DNA check behind it. The germline V gene has CDR1 SEHNR and CDR2 FQNEAQ (reference sequence). The CDR3 is made up of 12 amino acids, end residues included. CDR3 loop: CASSFGFPHSFL.

Remarks on this clonotype: A much larger clone lies a single base off, so this may be a read error. The V and J genes are TRBV20-1 and TRBJ2-1; D may be TRBD1 (6 bases). Germline V gene lookup returns CDR1 DFQATT and CDR2 SNEGSKA (reference sequence). Trimming left V 1 base short and J 8 bases short, with 21 bases between. The CDR3 spans 16 residues. CDR3: CSARGLDRDSQYEQFF. The CDR3 nucleotides are TGCAGTGCTAGAGGTCTGGACAGAGATTCCCAGTATGAGCAGTTCTTC.

This chain uses TRBV15 with TRBJ2-3; D tentatively reads TRBD1 or TRBD2 (5 bases each). Between the trimmed V and J ends, which lost 0 bases and 0 bases, there was a span of 10 bases. This CDR3 is 16 amino acids long. Germline V gives CDR1 LNHNV, CDR2 YYDKDF (reference sequence). The CDR3 nucleotides are TGTGCCACCAGCAGAGATGGGACCCGAAGCACAGATACGCAGTATTTT. It specifies CATSRDGTRSTDTQYF. Together with reference TRBV15 and TRBJ2-3, the CDR3 gives the full variable domain: DAMVIQNPRYQVTQFGKPVTLSCSQTLNHNVMYWYQQKSSQAPKLLFHYYDKDFNNEADTPDNFQSRRPNTSFCFLDIRSPGLGDTAMYLCATSRDGTRSTDTQYFGPGTRLTVL.

The chain recombines TRBV7-8 with TRBJ2-1; possibly TRBD1 or TRBD2 for D (5 bases each). V gave up 4 bases and J gave up 4 bases, with 14 bases separating them. In germline, CDR1 is SGHVS, CDR2 FQNEAQ. CDR3 length: 15 amino acids. CDR3 in amino acids: CASSWFRDGYNEQFF. DNA of the CDR3: TGTGCCAGCAGCTGGTTCCGGGACGGGTACAATGAGCAGTTCTTC.